Listed here are 22 T cell receptor beta chains from one sample, sequenced in a study of blood T cell repertoires in COVID-19. Libraries were prepared by immunoSEQ multiplex PCR; TCRdb keeps only in-frame clonotypes and omits some of them. The table shows about 260,000 clones, with around 86% occurring only once. Sequencing was done on a sample of PBMCs or T cells enriched from blood (not recorded which). These receptors all come from a woman aged 50 to 65 who had recovered from COVID-19.

The chain links TRBV4-2 to TRBJ1-1, with D maybe TRBD1 (5 bases). V lost 1 base to trimming and J lost 1 base, with 13 bases between them. This CDR3 contains 16 residues. The germline V gene encodes CDR1 LGHNA and CDR2 YNFKEQ. CDR3: CASSQGRDFWNTEAFF. The CDR3 region has the DNA TGTGCCAGCAGCCAAGGAAGGGACTTTTGGAACACTGAAGCTTTCTTT.

The table lists this clone with many counts. An end of the junction differs from the germline gene, which may be a read error. The chain uses TRBV6-1 and TRBJ1-6; 9 bases match TRBD1. The CDR3 is made up of 21 amino acids. Germline-derived CDR1 and CDR2 are MNHNS and SASEGT. The CDR3 loop is CASSKATGGIFGAPYNSPLHF. CDR3 DNA sequence: TGTGCCAGCAGTAAAGCGACAGGGGGGATTTTCGGGGCGCCCTATAATTCACCCCTCCACTTT.

CDR3 nucleotide sequence: TGTGCCAGTGGACAGGGGGCGAGGGAGACCCAGTACTTC. Residues: CASGQGARETQYF. The rearrangement joins TRBV19 to TRBJ2-5; 11 positions match TRBD1. Germline lookup yields CDR1 LNHDA and CDR2 SQIVND (reference sequence). J gave up 5 bases and V 8 bases, and 4 bases lay outside the gene matches. The length of the CDR3 is 13 residues. The variable domain in full, with the rest retrieved from reference TRBV19 and TRBJ2-5, is DGGITQSPKYLFRKEGQNVTLSCEQNLNHDAMYWYRQDPGQGLRLIYYSQIVNDFQKGDIAEGYSVSREKKESFPLTVTSAQKNPTAFYLCASGQGARETQYFGPGTRLLVL.

V is TRBV5-1 and J is TRBJ2-3, with D tentatively TRBD2 (5 bases). The V and J ends lost 4 bases and 1 base respectively, with 10 bases between them. The CDR3 is made up of 14 amino acids. CDR1 and CDR2 (germline): SGHRS, YFSETQ. Written as DNA, the CDR3 is TGCGCCAGCAGCCGACTGGGAGGCACAGATACGCAGTATTTT. Protein: CASSRLGGTDTQYF. Variable domain in full (rest from reference TRBV5-1 and TRBJ2-3): KAGVTQTPRYLIKTRGQQVTLSCSPISGHRSVSWYQQTPGQGLQFLFEYFSETQRNKGNFPGRFSGRQFSNSRSEMNVSTLELGDSALYLCASSRLGGTDTQYFGPGTRLTVL.

The rearrangement joins TRBV10-2 to TRBJ1-5; TRBD1 agrees at 10 bases. The ends lost 8 bases at V and 3 bases at J; junction bases unmatched: 4. CDR1 is WSHSY and CDR2 is SAAADI in the germline V gene. The CDR3 totals 14 residues. The CDR3 loop is CASQGQGNNQPQHF. In nucleotides, the CDR3 is TGCGCCAGCCAGGGACAGGGGAACAATCAGCCCCAGCATTTT.

Ten or more counts support this clone. The genes are TRBV7-8 and TRBJ1-6; D possibly corresponds to TRBD1 (6 bases). Germline loops: CDR1 SGHVS, CDR2 FQNEAQ. This CDR3 is built from 15 residues. V was cut by 3 bases and J by 5 bases, with 11 bases left in between. The CDR3 DNA follows: TGTGCCAGCAGCTTTGTAGGGACAAATAATTCACCCCTCCACTTT. Amino acid sequence: CASSFVGTNNSPLHF.

The rearrangement joins TRBV18 to TRBJ1-1; TRBD1 might be the D (5 bases). The V end lost 1 base, the J end lost 6 bases, and 9 bases lay between the germline ends. The CDR3 contains 13 residues. CDR1 KGHSH and CDR2 LQKENI come from the germline V gene. CDR3 DNA sequence: TGTGCCAGCTCACCACAGGGGTACGCTGAAGCTTTCTTT. This gives the protein CASSPQGYAEAFF. Combining the CDR3 with reference TRBV18 and TRBJ1-1 gives the whole variable domain NAGVMQNPRHLVRRRGQEARLRCSPMKGHSHVYWYRQLPEEGLKFMVYLQKENIIDESGMPKERFSAEFPKEGPSILRIQQVVRGDSAAYFCASSPQGYAEAFFGQGTRLTVV.

V gene TRBV3-1 (or the pseudogene TRBV3-2) combines with J gene TRBJ2-7; D might be TRBD1 (5 bases). Trimming removed 4 bases at V and 3 bases at J, with 10 bases between. Germline CDR1 LGHDT, CDR2 YNNKEL (reference sequence). CDR3 length: 13 residues. CDR3 in amino acids: CASSLKGVYEQYF. The CDR3 DNA is TGTGCCAGCAGCCTCAAAGGGGTCTACGAGCAGTACTTC.

The chain recombines TRBV18 with TRBJ1-4, with D possibly matching TRBD1 (5 bases). The V end was cut by 2 bases, the J end by 5 bases, with 12 bases between. Germline CDR1 reads KGHSH; CDR2 reads LQKENI. The CDR3 extends over 15 amino acids. In nucleotides, the CDR3 is TGTGCCAGCTCACCATCGGAGGGACGGAATGAAAAACTGTTTTTT. Its protein is CASSPSEGRNEKLFF.

The chain recombines TRBV10-2 with TRBJ1-4; the D gene is possibly TRBD1 (5 bases). The CDR3 has 13 amino acids. The germline gives CDR1 WSHSY, CDR2 SAAADI. Trimming left V 7 bases short and J 11 bases short, with 17 bases between. The CDR3 DNA is TGCGCCAGCACCCCCGTGGAGGGGACGAAACTGTTTTTT. Its translation is CASTPVEGTKLFF.

The chain joins TRBV10-1 to TRBJ2-3; 11 nucleotides line up with TRBD2. The CDR3 loop spans 16 amino acids. J was trimmed by 0 bases and V by 7 bases; bases with no gene match: 6. Germline V lookup: CDR1 WNHNN, CDR2 SYGVQD (reference sequence). CDR3 DNA sequence: TGCGCCAGCACCACTAGCGGGGGAACTAGCACAGATACGCAGTATTTT. Its translation: CASTTSGGTSTDTQYF.

The CDR3 loop reads CASSLAGLGREYNEQFF. The DNA for the CDR3 is TGTGCCAGCAGCTTGGCCGGGTTGGGGCGGGAGTACAATGAGCAGTTCTTC. The genes are TRBV5-4 and TRBJ2-1, with 7 bases matching TRBD2. V lost 0 bases to trimming and J lost 4 bases; unmatched junction nucleotides: 10. Germline-derived CDR1 and CDR2 are SGHNT and YYREEE (reference sequence). The CDR3 is made up of 17 amino acids.

The rearrangement joins TRBV25-1 to TRBJ1-2, with 7 bases aligning to TRBD1. The CDR3 has 13 residues. V shed 6 bases and J 2 bases; nucleotides not matched to a gene: 3. Germline-derived CDR1 and CDR2 are MGHDK and SYGVNS. CDR3 region: CASRRDSNYGYTF. The CDR3 DNA sequence: TGTGCCAGCAGAAGGGACAGCAACTATGGCTACACCTTC.

The chain employs TRBV5-4 and TRBJ2-7; the match to TRBD1 covers 7 bases. Trimming cost V 4 bases and J 3 bases; bases outside gene matches: 10. The germline V gene encodes CDR1 SGHNT and CDR2 YYREEE (reference sequence). This CDR3 comprises 15 residues. CDR3 protein: CASSPQGTSIYEQYF. The CDR3 bases are TGTGCCAGCAGCCCACAGGGGACGAGTATCTACGAGCAGTACTTC.

CDR3 in amino acids: CASSQDGQGAGEKLFF. Written as DNA, the CDR3 is TGTGCCAGCAGCCAAGACGGGCAGGGGGCTGGTGAAAAACTGTTTTTT. This rearrangement joins TRBV4-2 to TRBJ1-4; 8 nucleotides line up with TRBD1. The CDR3 has 16 amino acids. CDR1 and CDR2 from the germline V gene are LGHNA and YNFKEQ. Germline trimming cut 0 bases from V and 7 bases from J; bases unmatched to any gene: 7.

This clone was recorded a few times. The J gene is TRBJ2-1, the V gene TRBV30; 7 nucleotides agree with TRBD2. The germline gives CDR1 GTSNPN, CDR2 SVGIG (reference sequence). V lost 0 bases, J lost 8 bases, and 13 bases stayed unmatched. This CDR3 spans 16 amino acids. CDR3 protein: CAWSVFGGRGGDEQFF. CDR3 nucleotide sequence: TGTGCCTGGAGTGTATTTGGCGGGAGAGGAGGGGATGAGCAGTTCTTC.

This clone was seen a handful of times. The V call is TRBV7-9, the J call TRBJ1-2, with 7 nucleotides matching TRBD1. CDR1 and CDR2 (germline): SEHNR, FQNEAQ (reference sequence). CDR3 length: 14 residues. The junction had 10 bases not matched to a gene; V was cut back by 5 bases and J by 7 bases. CDR3 sequence (DNA): TGTGCCAGCAGCATAGAGACAGGGAGTAGTGGCTACACCTTC. Protein product: CASSIETGSSGYTF.

V gene TRBV11-3 combines with J gene TRBJ1-6, with D possibly being TRBD1 (5 bases). The V gene lost 1 base and the J gene lost 4 bases, with 8 bases spanning the gap. Germline V gene lookup returns CDR1 SGHNT and CDR2 YENEEA. The CDR3 is 15 amino acids. CDR3 sequence (DNA): TGTGCCAGCAGCTTAGGACAGCAGTATAATTCACCCCTCCACTTT. Translating it yields CASSLGQQYNSPLHF. The full variable domain, in which reference TRBV11-3 and TRBJ1-6 provide the parts outside the CDR3, is EAGVVQSPRYKIIEKKQPVAFWCNPISGHNTLYWYLQNLGQGPELLIRYENEEAVDDSQLPKDRFSAERLKGVDSTLKIQPAELGDSAVYLCASSLGQQYNSPLHFGNGTRLTVT.

CDR3 DNA: TGTGCCAGCAGCAAAACCATTCCAGGGAACTTGAGGCGTGAAAAACTGTTTTTT. It yields the protein CASSKTIPGNLRREKLFF. The chain carries TRBV21-1 and TRBJ1-4; the DNA was not used to check the table's D call, TRBD1. TRBV21-1 counts as a pseudogene. The CDR3 runs 18 residues.

J is TRBJ2-7 and V is TRBV28, with 10 nucleotides matching TRBD1. The V gene's germline CDR1 is MDHEN and CDR2 SYDVKM. The V segment lost 3 bases and the J segment 0 bases; nucleotides outside the gene matches: 8. The CDR3 covers 17 residues. The CDR3 sequence is CASSFRTGGTFSYEQYF. CDR3 coding DNA: TGTGCCAGCAGTTTTAGGACAGGGGGAACTTTCTCCTACGAGCAGTACTTC.

Concerning this clone: The same CDR3 can be traced to other DNA sequences in this sample. The rearrangement joins TRBV7-2 to TRBJ2-1; the match to TRBD1 covers 8 bases. This CDR3 spans 15 amino acids. V shed 5 bases and J 0 bases; nucleotides not matched to a gene: 3. Germline lookup yields CDR1 SGHTA and CDR2 FQGNSA. CDR3 nucleotides: TGTGCCAGCAGCCTCGACAGGGGCTCCTACAATGAGCAGTTCTTC. Its protein is CASSLDRGSYNEQFF.

V usage is TRBV28 and J usage is TRBJ1-1, with D possibly TRBD1 on 5 matching bases. Per germline, CDR1 MDHEN and CDR2 SYDVKM. The V end lost 6 bases, the J end lost 4 bases, and 18 bases lay between the germline ends. The CDR3 is made up of 15 amino acids. CDR3 nucleotides: TGTGCCAGCAGACCCGCTGCAGGGTGGAGCACTGAAGCTTTCTTT. As protein: CASRPAAGWSTEAFF. Complete variable domain (other parts from reference TRBV28 and TRBJ1-1): DVKVTQSSRYLVKRTGEKVFLECVQDMDHENMFWYRQDPGLGLRLIYFSYDVKMKEKGDIPEGYSVSREKKERFSLILESASTNQTSMYLCASRPAAGWSTEAFFGQGTRLTVV.